These T cell receptor beta chains were read from a single sample in a study of early T cells in non-severe SARS-CoV-2 infection. TCRdb used MiXCR to reprocess the 5' RACE reads, holding one entry per CDR3 protein. The repertoire includes 45,000 to 65,000 distinct CDR3 sequences, roughly 12% of them detected once, and around 2.6% sits in the top ten. The sample consisted of whole blood, taken at baseline. The receptor set was obtained from an adult who was a healthcare worker with PCR-confirmed SARS-CoV-2 infection or an uninfected control (not recorded which). Each CDR3 is given with its conserved first and last residue. Fields, in order: D gene, clone size, J gene, V gene, CDR3 protein, CDR3 DNA. A D gene is named only where the DNA matches it firmly. The size of a clone is reported for some rows only, either as once, few or many, or as a class for expanded clones.

>-|medium-sized|TRBJ2-1|TRBV7-8
CASSRSLGRANEQFF
TGTGCCAGCAGCCGATCCCTGGGCAGGGCCAATGAGCAGTTCTTC
>TRBD2|-|TRBJ2-2|TRBV6-6
CASSYSILAGGSGTGELFF
TGTGCCAGCAGTTACTCGATTCTAGCGGGAGGGAGCGGCACCGGGGAGCTGTTTTTT
>-|many|TRBJ2-3|TRBV11-2
CASSLAHEDTQYF
TGTGCCAGCAGCTTAGCCCACGAAGATACGCAGTATTTT
>TRBD2|-|TRBJ2-3|TRBV6-2/TRBV6-3
CASSYETSGGTDTQYF
TGTGCCAGCAGTTACGAGACTAGCGGGGGCACAGATACGCAGTATTTT
>-|few|TRBJ2-3|TRBV9
CASSAIRVTDTDTQYF
TGTGCCAGCAGCGCAATTAGGGTGACAGACACAGATACGCAGTATTTT
>-|few|TRBJ1-1|TRBV14
CASSQVKGRMNTEAFF
TGTGCCAGCAGCCAAGTAAAGGGACGAATGAACACTGAAGCTTTCTTT
>-|few|TRBJ1-6|TRBV15
CATSRDIRTNSPLHF
TGTGCCACCAGCAGAGATATCCGGACAAATTCACCCCTCCACTTT
>-|few|TRBJ1-6|TRBV28
CASSYWTVGNSPLHF
TGTGCCAGCAGTTATTGGACAGTCGGTAATTCACCCCTCCACTTT
>-|few|TRBJ1-6|TRBV20-1
CSARSFGTDQNSPLHF
TGCAGTGCTAGATCCTTCGGGACCGACCAGAATTCACCCCTCCACTTT
>-|few|TRBJ2-1|TRBV20-1
CSATGLREDEQFF
TGCAGTGCCACCGGTCTGAGGGAAGATGAGCAGTTCTTC
>TRBD2|-|TRBJ2-1|TRBV2
CASGASGTGNEQFF
TGTGCCAGCGGTGCTAGCGGGACCGGGAATGAGCAGTTCTTC
>TRBD1|-|TRBJ1-5|TRBV2
CASCEGQTFSQPQHF
TGTGCCAGCTGTGAGGGACAGACTTTTAGTCAGCCCCAGCATTTT
>-|many|TRBJ2-3|TRBV2
CASRRADTQYF
TGTGCCAGCAGGCGGGCTGATACGCAGTATTTT
>TRBD1|many|TRBJ2-7|TRBV12-3/TRBV12-4
CASSLDRGDYEQYF
TGTGCCAGCAGTTTAGACAGGGGCGACTACGAGCAGTACTTC
>-|many|TRBJ2-1|TRBV6-4
CASSAGSYNEQFF
TGTGCCAGCAGTGCGGGCTCCTACAATGAGCAGTTCTTC
>-|-|TRBJ2-6|TRBV28
CASSLPNGRAGANVLTF
TGTGCCAGCAGTTTACCGAACGGCAGGGCGGGGGCCAACGTCCTGACTTTC
>TRBD2|-|TRBJ2-1|TRBV7-9
CASSRVAGGNEQFF
TGTGCCAGCAGCAGAGTAGCGGGAGGCAATGAGCAGTTCTTC
>-|many|TRBJ1-1|TRBV24-1
CATSDNWNTEAFF
TGTGCCACCAGTGATAATTGGAACACTGAAGCTTTCTTT
>TRBD1|-|TRBJ1-5|TRBV5-6
CASSTGQVSNQPQHF
TGTGCCAGCAGTACGGGACAGGTTAGCAATCAGCCCCAGCATTTT
>-|-|TRBJ2-7|TRBV6-2/TRBV6-3
CASTPRSGYEQYF
TGTGCCAGCACTCCGAGGTCAGGTTACGAGCAGTACTTC
>-|few|TRBJ1-1|TRBV7-2
CASSYEGINTEAFF
TGTGCCAGCAGCTACGAAGGGATAAACACTGAAGCTTTCTTT
>TRBD2|many|TRBJ2-2|TRBV28
CASSTGLARAPNTGELFF
TGTGCCAGCAGTACCGGACTAGCGCGGGCCCCGAACACCGGGGAGCTGTTTTTT
>-|-|TRBJ2-3|TRBV20-1
CSARVSTDTQYF
TGCAGTGCTAGAGTTAGCACAGATACGCAGTATTTT
>-|few|TRBJ2-2|TRBV7-2
CASSLGVRGRGELFF
TGTGCCAGCAGCTTAGGTGTAAGAGGTCGCGGGGAGCTGTTTTTT
>-|few|TRBJ2-7|TRBV11-2
CASSSSALYEQYF
TGTGCCAGCAGCTCATCCGCTCTCTACGAGCAGTACTTC
>TRBD2|-|TRBJ2-1|TRBV13
CASLRRESYNEQFF
TGTGCCAGCTTGAGGCGGGAGTCCTACAATGAGCAGTTCTTC
>-|few|TRBJ2-7|TRBV20-1
CSARPSDGEQYF
TGCAGTGCTAGACCCTCAGACGGCGAGCAGTACTTC
>TRBD1|few|TRBJ1-2|TRBV6-1
CASRAVGQATYGYTF
TGTGCCAGCAGAGCCGTGGGACAGGCTACCTATGGCTACACCTTC
>-|-|TRBJ1-5|TRBV19
CASSPTGRASNQPQHF
TGTGCCAGTAGTCCAACCGGACGGGCCAGCAATCAGCCCCAGCATTTT
>-|few|TRBJ2-7|TRBV12-3/TRBV12-4
CASSLVGAGHYEQYF
TGTGCCAGCAGTTTAGTGGGTGCAGGCCACTACGAGCAGTACTTC
>-|few|TRBJ1-1|TRBV12-3/TRBV12-4
CASSWHGVENTEAFF
TGTGCCAGCAGTTGGCATGGGGTGGAGAACACTGAAGCTTTCTTT
>-|-|TRBJ2-7|TRBV6-2/TRBV6-3
CASSLFGNSYEQYF
TGTGCCAGCAGTTTATTCGGAAATTCCTACGAGCAGTACTTC
>-|many|TRBJ2-1|TRBV6-2/TRBV6-3
CASKNSWVDEQFF
TGTGCCAGCAAAAACAGCTGGGTTGATGAGCAGTTCTTC
>-|few|TRBJ1-1|TRBV3-1
CASSQEGIDSSEAFF
TGTGCCAGCAGCCAAGAAGGCATCGACTCAAGCGAAGCTTTCTTT
>-|many|TRBJ1-5|TRBV7-2
CASSFTTYSNQPQHF
TGTGCCAGCAGCTTTACGACGTATAGCAATCAGCCCCAGCATTTT
>-|-|TRBJ2-5|TRBV28
CASSSGQLQETQYF
TGTGCCAGCAGTTCCGGACAGCTCCAAGAGACCCAGTACTTC
>TRBD2|-|TRBJ2-2|TRBV20-1
CSARDPLAGGPSTGELFF
TGCAGTGCTAGAGACCCCCTAGCGGGAGGGCCATCGACTGGGGAGCTGTTTTTT
>TRBD2|few|TRBJ2-1|TRBV28
CASSSQREYYNEQFF
TGTGCCAGCAGTTCACAGCGGGAGTACTACAATGAGCAGTTCTTC
>TRBD1|-|TRBJ2-2|TRBV7-3
CASSTQTGTGELFF
TGTGCCAGCAGCACCCAGACAGGGACCGGGGAGCTGTTTTTT
>TRBD1|-|TRBJ1-2|TRBV10-2
CASTMTGVGYTF
TGCGCCAGCACTATGACAGGGGTTGGCTACACCTTC
>TRBD2|few|TRBJ2-1|TRBV9
CASSAGAGTSGPLNEQFF
TGTGCCAGCAGCGCCGGCGCCGGGACTAGCGGGCCCCTCAATGAGCAGTTCTTC
>-|-|TRBJ2-7|TRBV14
CASSQDRDLPSYEQYF
TGTGCCAGCAGCCAAGATCGGGACTTACCCTCCTACGAGCAGTACTTC
>-|few|TRBJ2-2|TRBV5-4
CASSLAGRLTGELFF
TGTGCCAGCAGCTTGGCGGGAAGGCTAACCGGGGAGCTGTTTTTT
>TRBD1|-|TRBJ1-1|TRBV29-1
CSVEGKTSGGTEAFF
TGCAGCGTTGAAGGGAAAACGTCAGGGGGCACTGAAGCTTTCTTT
>-|few|TRBJ2-1|TRBV9
CASSVGGRGGSYNEQFF
TGTGCCAGCAGCGTCGGTGGACGCGGAGGCTCCTACAATGAGCAGTTCTTC
>-|few|TRBJ1-1|TRBV4-3
CASSQERSLPNTEAFF
TGCGCCAGCAGCCAAGAGAGGAGCTTACCGAACACTGAAGCTTTCTTT
>-|-|TRBJ2-2|TRBV7-9
CASSFLFSGELFF
TGTGCCAGCAGCTTTCTCTTCTCCGGGGAGCTGTTTTTT
>-|-|TRBJ1-5|TRBV12-3/TRBV12-4
CASSSPPQPQHF
TGTGCCAGCAGTTCCCCCCCACAGCCCCAGCATTTT
>-|many|TRBJ1-2|TRBV7-9
CASSPATSIYGYTF
TGTGCCAGCAGCCCTGCTACATCTATCTATGGCTACACCTTC